These T cell receptor beta chains were read from a single sample in a study of T cells after somatic rescue of genetic block. Profiled with immunoSEQ multiplex PCR; TCRdb holds only in-frame clones, not every one. The profile shows 60,000 to 75,000 clones, about 91% of them singletons. Specimen: peripheral blood mononuclear cells (PBMCs). These receptor sequences come from a man aged 35 to 55. Both conserved end residues are part of each CDR3. The D gene is left open where the match is weak. Size is omitted from some rows. Given values are once, few, many or a class for expanded clones.

TGTGCCAGCAGCTTAGATGTGGGACTGAGCTCCTACAATGAGCAGTTCTTC,CASSLDVGLSSYNEQFF,TRBJ2-1,-,TRBV13,-
TGTGCCAGCAGCCCCGGGGGCCCTGAAGCTTTCTTT,CASSPGGPEAFF,TRBJ1-1,-,TRBV9,-
TGTGCCAGCAGTGAAGCAGGGGGCGATTACAATGAGCAGTTCTTC,CASSEAGGDYNEQFF,TRBJ2-1,TRBD1,TRBV6-1,-
TGTGCCAGCAGCGTAGCCCCCCAGCGGGGGGGCACAGATACGCAGTATTTT,CASSVAPQRGGTDTQYF,TRBJ2-3,TRBD2,TRBV9,-
TGTGCCAGCAGCCAAGGTCGCCGGGAGGAGCAGTTCTTC,CASSQGRREEQFF,TRBJ2-1,-,TRBV4-2,few
TGTGCCAGCAGCTTAGGCAATCCCACTGAAGCTTTCTTT,CASSLGNPTEAFF,TRBJ1-1,-,TRBV7-9,-
TGTGCCAGCAGTGAAGTGAGGACCTACAATGAGCAGTTCTTC,CASSEVRTYNEQFF,TRBJ2-1,-,TRBV6-1,-
TGCAGCGTTGAAGCGAGTAGGGTAGGGGGGACCCAGTACTTC,CSVEASRVGGTQYF,TRBJ2-5,-,TRBV29-1,-
TGTGCCAGCAGCCCAGGGACCGACAGGGATACGCAGTATTTT,CASSPGTDRDTQYF,TRBJ2-3,-,TRBV11-3,-
TGTGCCAGTAGCCCTGCACGGGGACAGGGGTTCGCCGAGCAGTACTTC,CASSPARGQGFAEQYF,TRBJ2-7,TRBD1,TRBV19,-